A selection of T cell receptor beta chains follows, all from one sample in a study of radiation and T cells in renal cell carcinoma. Repertoires were generated with immunoSEQ multiplex PCR, while TCRdb's copy carries only in-frame clones and drops some. Counted here are about 160,000 clones, about nine tenths occurring once; the ten biggest clones make up about 4.3%. Specimen: blood, collected from a patient whose treatment included radiotherapy and nephrectomy. The origin of the receptors is a woman in her 70s with renal cell carcinoma. The CDR3 runs from the conserved cysteine through the conserved F or W. The D gene is left open where the match is weak. The listing skips clone size in some rows; elsewhere it reads once, few, many or a size class.

j_call d_call clone_size v_call cdr3_aa cdr3_nt
TRBJ1-1 NA NA TRBV19 CASSSQGLGRNTEAFF TGTGCCAGTAGTTCCCAGGGTTTGGGCCGGAACACTGAAGCTTTCTTT
TRBJ1-3 NA NA TRBV15 CATSIRGSGNTIYF TGTGCCACCAGTATCCGGGGCTCTGGAAACACCATATATTTT
TRBJ2-3 TRBD2 NA TRBV6-5 CASSYGLADTQYF TGTGCCAGCAGTTACGGACTAGCAGATACGCAGTATTTT
TRBJ1-3 NA NA TRBV19 CASTSWGENTIYF TGTGCCTCTACCTCCTGGGGGGAAAACACCATATATTTT
TRBJ1-2 NA once TRBV29-1 CSVDDGTGRVYGYTF TGCAGCGTTGATGATGGGACGGGCCGAGTCTATGGCTACACCTTC
TRBJ1-1 NA once TRBV5-1 CASRSGVREGNTEAFF TGCGCCAGCAGATCGGGGGTCCGGGAGGGGAACACTGAAGCTTTCTTT
TRBJ1-2 NA NA TRBV9 CASSVDSDYGYTF TGTGCCAGCAGCGTTGACAGCGACTATGGCTACACCTTC
TRBJ1-1 NA NA TRBV7-2 CASSSQRNTEAFF TGTGCCAGCAGCTCACAGCGAAACACTGAAGCTTTCTTT
TRBJ2-1 NA NA TRBV5-6 CASSLIKFF TGTGCCAGCAGCTTGATTAAGTTCTTC
TRBJ1-5 TRBD1 few TRBV6-5 CASSPRTGGMAQHF TGTGCCAGCAGTCCAAGGACAGGGGGCATGGCCCAGCATTTT
TRBJ2-7 TRBD1 once TRBV7-9 CASSLRDRGVEQYF TGTGCCAGCAGCTTAAGAGACAGGGGGGTTGAGCAGTACTTC
TRBJ2-2 TRBD2 NA TRBV9 CASSPRGAGENTGELFF TGTGCCAGCAGCCCCAGAGGGGCGGGGGAGAACACCGGGGAGCTGTTTTTT
TRBJ2-6 NA NA TRBV4-2 CASSQEAVSGANVLTF TGTGCCAGCAGCCAAGAAGCAGTCTCTGGGGCCAACGTCCTGACTTTC
TRBJ1-6 TRBD1 NA TRBV6-1 CASSHTTGGNSPLHF TGTGCCAGCAGCCACACGACAGGGGGGAATTCACCCCTCCACTTT
TRBJ1-1 NA NA TRBV10-2 CASSVGYAEAFF TGCGCCAGCAGTGTAGGGTATGCTGAAGCTTTCTTT
TRBJ2-1 NA NA TRBV19 CASSRSATYEQFF TGTGCCAGTAGTAGGTCGGCTACCTATGAGCAGTTCTTC
TRBJ2-3 TRBD1 NA TRBV7-9 CASRGQVGTDTQYF TGTGCCAGCAGGGGACAGGTGGGCACAGATACGCAGTATTTT
TRBJ1-3 NA NA TRBV5-1 CASSLVPNSGNTIYF TGCGCCAGCAGCTTGGTACCTAACTCGGGAAACACCATATATTTT
TRBJ2-7 TRBD2 NA TRBV27 CASSRSGGDFEQYF TGTGCCAGCAGTCGTAGCGGGGGGGACTTCGAGCAGTACTTC
TRBJ2-7 NA NA TRBV25-1 CASSEGDNLGQYEQYF TGTGCCAGCAGTGAGGGTGATAATCTTGGTCAATACGAGCAGTACTTC
TRBJ2-2 NA NA TRBV5-6 CASSLDVGRGFGNTGELFF TGTGCCAGCAGCTTGGACGTGGGAAGGGGGTTTGGGAACACCGGGGAGCTGTTTTTT
TRBJ2-7 NA NA TRBV5-6 CASSLTGPGEQYF TGTGCCAGCAGCTTGACAGGACCGGGAGAGCAGTACTTC
TRBJ2-4 NA NA TRBV5-4 CASSLGGGGSKNIQYF TGTGCCAGCAGCTTGGGCGGCGGGGGCTCCAAAAACATTCAGTACTTC
TRBJ2-2 NA NA TRBV7-9 CASSPTSFYRDTGELFF TGTGCCAGCAGCCCCACTAGCTTCTACAGGGACACCGGGGAGCTGTTTTTT
TRBJ2-7 NA NA TRBV7-2 CASSLRPPGPSGSYEQYF TGTGCCAGCAGCCTACGACCCCCCGGGCCCTCCGGCTCCTACGAGCAGTACTTC
TRBJ2-7 NA NA TRBV25-1 CASSDNYEQYF TGTGCCAGCAGTGATAACTACGAGCAGTACTTC
TRBJ1-1 NA once TRBV6-6 CASRQTGGTEAFF TGTGCCAGCAGGCAGACGGGCGGGACTGAAGCTTTCTTT